The rows below give T cell receptor beta chains drawn from one sample of a study of CD8 T cells in Susac syndrome. TCRdb ran MiXCR on the immunoSEQ multiplex PCR reads and lists one entry per CDR3 protein. The sample has about 210,000 distinct CDR3 sequences, nearly 97% seen once. Sequenced sample: CD4+ T cells from PBMCs. Source of these receptors: a human donor with multiple sclerosis. The CDR3 runs from the conserved cysteine through the conserved F or W. A D gene is named only where the DNA matches it firmly. Size values are once, few and many counts, or a class for expanded clones, and some rows have none.

DNA: TGTGCCAGCAGTTCTCAAGCGGGGTCACAGTACTTC
CDR3: CASSSQAGSQYF
J: TRBJ2-5
length: 12
D: TRBD2
size: once
V: TRBV28

DNA: TGTGCCAGCGGGGTAAGGCTAGCGGGGACGGGGCAGTACTTC
CDR3: CASGVRLAGTGQYF
J: TRBJ2-7
length: 14
D: TRBD2
size: -
V: TRBV11-2

DNA: TGTGCCAGCAGTGCTCTAGCGCGTGAGCAGTTCTTC
CDR3: CASSALAREQFF
J: TRBJ2-1
length: 12
D: -
size: -
V: TRBV27

DNA: TGTGCCAGCAGTTATGACAGGGTGGGAACTGAAGCTTTCTTT
CDR3: CASSYDRVGTEAFF
J: TRBJ1-1
length: 14
D: TRBD1
size: -
V: TRBV5-6

DNA: TGCAGCGTTGATTTGGGGGGAGCAGACGAGCAGTACTTC
CDR3: CSVDLGGADEQYF
J: TRBJ2-7
length: 13
D: -
size: -
V: TRBV29-1

DNA: TGTGCCAGCAGCTACGGGACAGGGAACACTGAAGCTTTCTTT
CDR3: CASSYGTGNTEAFF
J: TRBJ1-1
length: 14
D: TRBD1
size: few
V: TRBV7-9

DNA: TGTGCCAGCAGCTTAGCGCCTAGCCCCTACGAGCAGTACTTC
CDR3: CASSLAPSPYEQYF
J: TRBJ2-7
length: 14
D: -
size: -
V: TRBV7-2

DNA: TGCAGTGCCCGATTGTCGGGGAATGAAAAACTGTTTTTT
CDR3: CSARLSGNEKLFF
J: TRBJ1-4
length: 13
D: -
size: -
V: TRBV20-1

DNA: TGTGCCAGCTCACCACGAGGGCTAGCGGGAAGTGGACACGATGAGCAGTTCTTC
CDR3: CASSPRGLAGSGHDEQFF
J: TRBJ2-1
length: 18
D: TRBD2
size: once
V: TRBV18

DNA: TGCAGCGTTGACAAGGGGACAGATACGCAGTATTTT
CDR3: CSVDKGTDTQYF
J: TRBJ2-3
length: 12
D: -
size: -
V: TRBV29-1

DNA: TGCAGCGTTGAACCCACAGGGTTGGGCACTGAAGCTTTCTTT
CDR3: CSVEPTGLGTEAFF
J: TRBJ1-1
length: 14
D: -
size: -
V: TRBV29-1

DNA: TGTGCCAGCAGTTTAACAGGGGCCGTGAACTACGAGCAGTACTTC
CDR3: CASSLTGAVNYEQYF
J: TRBJ2-7
length: 15
D: TRBD1
size: -
V: TRBV27

DNA: TGTGCCAGCAGCTCCCAAGGATTCACAGATACGCAGTATTTT
CDR3: CASSSQGFTDTQYF
J: TRBJ2-3
length: 14
D: -
size: few
V: TRBV7-2

DNA: TGCAGTGCTCAAGAACAGCTGCAGCAAGAGACCCAGTACTTC
CDR3: CSAQEQLQQETQYF
J: TRBJ2-5
length: 14
D: -
size: -
V: TRBV20-1

DNA: TGTGCCAGCACGATGGACAGGATGTGTCGGCCCCAGCATTTT
CDR3: CASTMDRMCRPQHF
J: TRBJ1-5
length: 14
D: TRBD1
size: -
V: TRBV5-4

DNA: TGCAGCGTTGTCGCTAGAGGACAGAAAGACTATGGCTACACCTTC
CDR3: CSVVARGQKDYGYTF
J: TRBJ1-2
length: 15
D: -
size: -
V: TRBV29-1